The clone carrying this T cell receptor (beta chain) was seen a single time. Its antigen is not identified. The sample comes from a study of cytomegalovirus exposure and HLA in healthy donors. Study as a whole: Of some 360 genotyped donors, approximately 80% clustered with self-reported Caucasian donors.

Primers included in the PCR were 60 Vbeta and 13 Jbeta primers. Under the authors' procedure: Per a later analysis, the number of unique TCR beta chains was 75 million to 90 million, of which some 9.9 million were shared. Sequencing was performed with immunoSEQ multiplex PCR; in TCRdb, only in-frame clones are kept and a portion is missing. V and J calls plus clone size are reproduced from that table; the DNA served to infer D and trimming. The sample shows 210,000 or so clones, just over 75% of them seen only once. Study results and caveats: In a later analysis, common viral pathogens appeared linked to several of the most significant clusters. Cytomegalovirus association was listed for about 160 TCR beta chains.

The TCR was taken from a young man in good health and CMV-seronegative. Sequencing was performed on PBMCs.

The CDR3 here is CASSLTGSSSGNTIYF. The CDR3 DNA reads TGCGCCAGCAGCCTCACCGGGTCTTCCTCTGGAAACACCATATATTTT. The J gene is TRBJ1-3, the V gene TRBV5-1, with D hard to call. The germline CDR1 and CDR2 sequences are SGHRS and YFSETQ. V was shortened by 4 bases and J by 0 bases, with 14 bases between the two germline ends. This CDR3 comprises 16 residues.